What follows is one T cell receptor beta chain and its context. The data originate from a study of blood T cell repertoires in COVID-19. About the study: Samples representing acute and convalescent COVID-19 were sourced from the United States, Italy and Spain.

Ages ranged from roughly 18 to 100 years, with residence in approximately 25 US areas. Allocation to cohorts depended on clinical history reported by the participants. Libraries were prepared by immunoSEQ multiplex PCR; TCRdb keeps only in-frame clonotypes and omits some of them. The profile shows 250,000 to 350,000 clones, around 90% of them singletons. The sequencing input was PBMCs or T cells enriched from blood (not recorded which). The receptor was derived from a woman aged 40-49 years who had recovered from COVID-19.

The CDR3 DNA reads TGTGCCAGCAGCCCTGCCGGTAGTCAGGCGGGATCCTACGAGCAGTACTTC. It encodes CASSPAGSQAGSYEQYF. The chain is built from TRBV7-9 and TRBJ2-7; D possibly corresponds to TRBD2 (6 bases). The CDR3 is made up of 17 amino acids. Trimming stripped 5 bases from V and 1 base from J, with 21 bases between. Germline V gene lookup returns CDR1 SEHNR and CDR2 FQNEAQ (reference sequence).